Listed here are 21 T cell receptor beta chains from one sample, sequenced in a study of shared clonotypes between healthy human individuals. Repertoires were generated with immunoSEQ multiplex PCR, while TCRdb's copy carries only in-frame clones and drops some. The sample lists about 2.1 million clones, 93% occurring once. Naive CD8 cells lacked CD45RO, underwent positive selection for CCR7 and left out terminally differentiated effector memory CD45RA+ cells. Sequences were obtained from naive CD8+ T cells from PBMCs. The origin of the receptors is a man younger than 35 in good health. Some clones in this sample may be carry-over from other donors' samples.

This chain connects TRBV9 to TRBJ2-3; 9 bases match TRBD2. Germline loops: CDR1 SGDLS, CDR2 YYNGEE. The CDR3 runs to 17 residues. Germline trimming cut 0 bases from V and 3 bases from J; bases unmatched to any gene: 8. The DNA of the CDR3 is TGTGCCAGCAGCGTAGGAGGTAGCGGGAGTGCTACAGATACGCAGTATTTT. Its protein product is CASSVGGSGSATDTQYF.

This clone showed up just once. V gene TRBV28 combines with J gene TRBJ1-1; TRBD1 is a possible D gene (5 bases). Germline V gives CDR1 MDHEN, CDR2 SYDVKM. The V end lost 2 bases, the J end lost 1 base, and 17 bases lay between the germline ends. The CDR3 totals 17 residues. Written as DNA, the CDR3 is TGTGCCAGCAGTTTAGTCCTGGGGCAGGTTCAGAACACTGAAGCTTTCTTT. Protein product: CASSLVLGQVQNTEAFF.

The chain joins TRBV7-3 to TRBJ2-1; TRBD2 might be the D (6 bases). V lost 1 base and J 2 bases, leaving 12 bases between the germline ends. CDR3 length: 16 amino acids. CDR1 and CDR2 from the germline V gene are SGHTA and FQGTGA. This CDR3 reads CASSLRDLAPYNEQFF. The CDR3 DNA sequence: TGTGCCAGCAGCTTAAGGGACTTAGCACCCTACAATGAGCAGTTCTTC.

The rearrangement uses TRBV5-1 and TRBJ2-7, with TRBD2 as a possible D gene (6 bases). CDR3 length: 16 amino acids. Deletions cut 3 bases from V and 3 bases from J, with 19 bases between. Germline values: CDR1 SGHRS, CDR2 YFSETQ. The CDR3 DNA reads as TGCGCCAGCAGCTATGAGGGAGCTACTAGCATCTACGAGCAGTACTTC. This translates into CASSYEGATSIYEQYF.

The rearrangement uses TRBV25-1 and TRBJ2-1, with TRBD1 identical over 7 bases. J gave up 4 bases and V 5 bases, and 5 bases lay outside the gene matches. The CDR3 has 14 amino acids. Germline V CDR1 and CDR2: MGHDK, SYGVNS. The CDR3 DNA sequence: TGTGCCAGCAGTCTACAGGGGTTATACAATGAGCAGTTCTTC. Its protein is CASSLQGLYNEQFF.

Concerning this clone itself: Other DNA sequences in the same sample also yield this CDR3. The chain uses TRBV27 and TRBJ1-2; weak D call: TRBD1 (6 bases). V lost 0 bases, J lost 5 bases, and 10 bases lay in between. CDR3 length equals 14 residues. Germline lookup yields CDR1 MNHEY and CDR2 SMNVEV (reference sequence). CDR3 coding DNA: TGTGCCAGCAGTTTATCAGGGGGTTTGTATGGCTACACCTTC. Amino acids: CASSLSGGLYGYTF.

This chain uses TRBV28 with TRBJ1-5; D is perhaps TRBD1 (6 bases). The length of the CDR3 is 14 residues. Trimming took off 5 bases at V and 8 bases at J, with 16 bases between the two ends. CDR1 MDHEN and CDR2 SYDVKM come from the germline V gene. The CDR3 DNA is TGTGCCAGCAGTCCTCGGAGCAGGGGTGAGCCCCAGCATTTT. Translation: CASSPRSRGEPQHF.

This chain's CDR3 is CASTDVGSLNEKLFF. For the CDR3, the DNA is TGTGCCAGTACGGACGTGGGTAGCTTAAATGAAAAACTGTTTTTT. This chain connects TRBV19 to TRBJ1-4; unclear D gene. Germline values: CDR1 LNHDA, CDR2 SQIVND (reference sequence). The CDR3 covers 15 residues. Between the trimmed V and J ends, which lost 7 bases and 5 bases, there was a span of 17 bases.

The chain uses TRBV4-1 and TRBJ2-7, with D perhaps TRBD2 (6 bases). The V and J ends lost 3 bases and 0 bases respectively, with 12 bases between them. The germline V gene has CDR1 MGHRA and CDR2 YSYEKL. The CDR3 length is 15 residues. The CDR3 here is CASSQGGDGSYEQYF. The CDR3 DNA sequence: TGCGCCAGCAGCCAGGGAGGCGACGGCTCCTACGAGCAGTACTTC.

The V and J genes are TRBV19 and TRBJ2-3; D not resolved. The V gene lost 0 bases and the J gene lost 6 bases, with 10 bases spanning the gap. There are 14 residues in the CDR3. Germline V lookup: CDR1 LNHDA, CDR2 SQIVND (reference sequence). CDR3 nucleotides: TGTGCCAGTAGTATAGATCCCGTAAGGGATACGCAGTATTTT. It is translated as CASSIDPVRDTQYF.

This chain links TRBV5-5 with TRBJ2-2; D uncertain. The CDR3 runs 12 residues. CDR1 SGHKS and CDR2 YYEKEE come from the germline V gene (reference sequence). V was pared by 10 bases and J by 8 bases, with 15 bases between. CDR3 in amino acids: CADRSLSGELFF. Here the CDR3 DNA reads TGTGCCGACCGCTCTTTATCGGGGGAGCTGTTTTTT.

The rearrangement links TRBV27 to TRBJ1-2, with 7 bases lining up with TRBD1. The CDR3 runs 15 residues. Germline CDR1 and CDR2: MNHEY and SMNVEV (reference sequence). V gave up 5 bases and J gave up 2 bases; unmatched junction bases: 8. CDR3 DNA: TGTGCCAGCAGTCCCCGACAGGGTAAGAACTATGGCTACACCTTC. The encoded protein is CASSPRQGKNYGYTF.

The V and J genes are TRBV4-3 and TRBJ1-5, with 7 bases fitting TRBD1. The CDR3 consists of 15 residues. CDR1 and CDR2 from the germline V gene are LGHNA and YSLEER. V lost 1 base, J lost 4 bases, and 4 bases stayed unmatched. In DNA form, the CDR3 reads TGCGCCAGCAGCCAAGTCAGGGGGGCGAATCAGCCCCAGCATTTT. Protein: CASSQVRGANQPQHF.

CDR3 protein: CASSSRTSGSDEQFF. In DNA, the CDR3 is TGTGCCAGCAGCTCCAGGACTAGCGGGAGTGATGAGCAGTTCTTC. The rearrangement uses TRBV7-9 and TRBJ2-1; 13 bases match TRBD2. The CDR3 has 15 residues. The V segment lost 4 bases and the J segment 8 bases; nucleotides outside the gene matches: 5. Germline V gene sequence: CDR1 SEHNR, CDR2 FQNEAQ (reference sequence). Using reference TRBV7-9 and TRBJ2-1 for the parts outside the CDR3, the full variable domain is DTGVSQNPRHKITKRGQNVTFRCDPISEHNRLYWYRQTLGQGPEFLTYFQNEAQLEKSRLLSDRFSAERPKGSFSTLEIQRTEQGDSAMYLCASSSRTSGSDEQFFGPGTRLTVL.

The CDR3 DNA sequence: TGTGCCAGCAGTGAAGGACAGGGGTTAAACTATGGCTACACCTTC. Protein sequence: CASSEGQGLNYGYTF. The chain joins TRBV2 to TRBJ1-2; 8 bases line up with TRBD1. The length of the CDR3 is 15 residues. Germline CDR1 reads SNHLY; CDR2 reads FYNNEI. Unmatched junction bases numbered 3, after V lost 1 base and J lost 2 bases.

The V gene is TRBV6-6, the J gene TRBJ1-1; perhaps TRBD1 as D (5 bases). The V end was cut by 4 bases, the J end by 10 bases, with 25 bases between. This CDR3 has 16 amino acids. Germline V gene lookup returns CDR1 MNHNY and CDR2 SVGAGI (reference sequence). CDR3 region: CASSSAGETTEEGAFF. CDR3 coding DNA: TGTGCCAGCAGTTCCGCGGGGGAGACAACTGAAGAGGGAGCTTTCTTT.

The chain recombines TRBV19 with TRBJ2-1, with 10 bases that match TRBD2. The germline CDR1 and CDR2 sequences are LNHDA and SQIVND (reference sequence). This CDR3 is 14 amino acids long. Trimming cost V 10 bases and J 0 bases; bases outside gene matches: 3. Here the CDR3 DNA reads TGTGCCACCAGCGGGGGGGACTCCTACAATGAGCAGTTCTTC. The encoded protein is CATSGGDSYNEQFF.

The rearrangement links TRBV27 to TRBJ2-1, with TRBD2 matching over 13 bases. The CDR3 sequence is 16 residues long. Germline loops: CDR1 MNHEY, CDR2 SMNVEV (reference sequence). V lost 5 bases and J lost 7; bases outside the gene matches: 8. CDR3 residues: CASSPGTSGIGNEQFF. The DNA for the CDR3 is TGTGCCAGCAGTCCCGGGACTAGCGGGATCGGTAATGAGCAGTTCTTC.

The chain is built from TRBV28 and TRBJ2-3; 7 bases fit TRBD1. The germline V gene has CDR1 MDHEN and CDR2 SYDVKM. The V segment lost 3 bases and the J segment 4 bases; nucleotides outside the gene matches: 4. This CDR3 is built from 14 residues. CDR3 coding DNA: TGTGCCAGCAGTTTGGCTGACAGGGCAGATACGCAGTATTTT. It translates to CASSLADRADTQYF.

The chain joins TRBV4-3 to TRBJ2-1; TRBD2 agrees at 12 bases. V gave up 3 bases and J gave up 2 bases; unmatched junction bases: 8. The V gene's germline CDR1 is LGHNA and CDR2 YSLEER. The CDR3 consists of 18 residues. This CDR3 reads CASSQGTSGRPTYNEQFF. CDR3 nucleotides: TGCGCCAGCAGCCAGGGTACTAGCGGGAGGCCAACCTACAATGAGCAGTTCTTC.

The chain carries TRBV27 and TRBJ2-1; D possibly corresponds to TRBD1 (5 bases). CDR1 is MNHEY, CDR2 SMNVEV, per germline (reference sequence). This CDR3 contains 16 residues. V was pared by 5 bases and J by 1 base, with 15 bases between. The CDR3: CASSRGADTSYNEQFF. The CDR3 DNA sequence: TGTGCCAGCAGTCGTGGGGCGGATACTTCCTACAATGAGCAGTTCTTC.